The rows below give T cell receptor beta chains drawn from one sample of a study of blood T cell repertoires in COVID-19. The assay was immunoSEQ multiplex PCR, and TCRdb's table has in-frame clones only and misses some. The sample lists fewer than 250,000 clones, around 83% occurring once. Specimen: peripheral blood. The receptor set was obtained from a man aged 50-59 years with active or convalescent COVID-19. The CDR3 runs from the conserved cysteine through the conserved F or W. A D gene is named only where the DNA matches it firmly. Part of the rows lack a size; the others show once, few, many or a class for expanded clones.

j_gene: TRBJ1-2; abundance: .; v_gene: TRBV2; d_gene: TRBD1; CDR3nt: TGTGCCAGCAGCGAGACAGGGGCCTATGGCTACACCTTC; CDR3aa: CASSETGAYGYTF
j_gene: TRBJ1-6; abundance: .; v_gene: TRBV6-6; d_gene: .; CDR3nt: TGTGCCAGCAGTACCCCTGGGGCACGTAATTCACCCCTCCACTTT; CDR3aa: CASSTPGARNSPLHF
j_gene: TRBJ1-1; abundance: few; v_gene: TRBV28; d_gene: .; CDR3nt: TGTGCCAGCCTCCCCGGGGGGGGAAGAGCTTTCTTT; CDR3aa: CASLPGGGRAFF
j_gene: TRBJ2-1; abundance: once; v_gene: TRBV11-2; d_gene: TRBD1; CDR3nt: TGTGCCAGCACCCATTACAGGGGTCGGATCAATGAGCAGTTCTTC; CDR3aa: CASTHYRGRINEQFF
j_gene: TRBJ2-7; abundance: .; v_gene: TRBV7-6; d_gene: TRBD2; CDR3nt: TGTGCCAGCAGCGCGATAGCGGGAGAGGTCTCCTACGAGCAGTACTTC; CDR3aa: CASSAIAGEVSYEQYF
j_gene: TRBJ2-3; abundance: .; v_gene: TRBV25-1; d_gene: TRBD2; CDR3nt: TGTGCCAGCAGGACTAGCGGGTTGGAAGATACGCAGTATTTT; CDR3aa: CASRTSGLEDTQYF
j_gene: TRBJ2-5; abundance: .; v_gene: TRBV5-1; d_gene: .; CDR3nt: TGCGCCAGCAGCCCCCGGGGGGAGACCCAGTACTTC; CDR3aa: CASSPRGETQYF
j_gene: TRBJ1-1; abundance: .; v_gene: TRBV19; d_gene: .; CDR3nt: TGTGCCAGTAGTATAGTTTCAGGGGACACTGAAGCTTTCTTT; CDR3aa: CASSIVSGDTEAFF
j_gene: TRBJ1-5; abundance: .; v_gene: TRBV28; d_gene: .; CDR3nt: TGTGCCAGCAGGCGACAGGTGAGGGGGGGACAGCCCCAGCATTTT; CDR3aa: CASRRQVRGGQPQHF
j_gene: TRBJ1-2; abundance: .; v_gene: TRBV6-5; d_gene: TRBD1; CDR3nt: TGTGCCAGCACAGGGGGCAACTATGGCTACACCTTC; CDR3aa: CASTGGNYGYTF
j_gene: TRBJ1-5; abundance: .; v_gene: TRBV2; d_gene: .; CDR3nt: TGTGCCAGCAAAAAATGGCAGGACTCCCCAACGCCCCAGCATTTT; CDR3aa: CASKKWQDSPTPQHF
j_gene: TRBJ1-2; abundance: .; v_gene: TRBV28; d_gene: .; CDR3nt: TGTGCCAGCAGTTTGAGCAGGAACTATGGCTACACCTTC; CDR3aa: CASSLSRNYGYTF
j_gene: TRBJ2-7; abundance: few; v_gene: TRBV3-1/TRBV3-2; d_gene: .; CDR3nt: TGTGCCAGCAGCCAAGGGACAGCCTACGAGCAGTACTTC; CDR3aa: CASSQGTAYEQYF
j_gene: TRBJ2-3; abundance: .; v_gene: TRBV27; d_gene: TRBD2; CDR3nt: TGTGCCAGCAGTTTATTACCCATTACTAGCGGGAGAATAGATACGCAGTATTTT; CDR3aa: CASSLLPITSGRIDTQYF
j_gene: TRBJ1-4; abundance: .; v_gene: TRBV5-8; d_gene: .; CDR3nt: TGTGCCAGCAGCTTGGTTGTTGGCGGTCCGGGTGAAAAACTGTTTTTT; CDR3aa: CASSLVVGGPGEKLFF
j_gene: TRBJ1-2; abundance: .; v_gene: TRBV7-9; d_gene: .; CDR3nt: TGTGCCAGCAGCTTAGTTCGGTATGGCTACACCTTC; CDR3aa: CASSLVRYGYTF
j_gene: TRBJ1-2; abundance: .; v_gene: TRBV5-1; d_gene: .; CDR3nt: TGCGCCAGCAGCTCAGCCAGGCCAGAGAACTATGGCTACACCTTC; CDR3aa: CASSSARPENYGYTF
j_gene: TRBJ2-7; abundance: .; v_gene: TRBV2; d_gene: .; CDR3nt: TGTGCCAGCAGTGAATCTCGGTTCGGTGACAGCTCCTACGAGCAGTACTTC; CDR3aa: CASSESRFGDSSYEQYF
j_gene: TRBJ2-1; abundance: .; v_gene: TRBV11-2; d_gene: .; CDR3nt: TGTGCCAGCAGCTCCACAGGGAATGAGCAGTTCTTC; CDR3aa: CASSSTGNEQFF
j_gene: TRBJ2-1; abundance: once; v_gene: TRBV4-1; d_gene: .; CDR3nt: TGCGCCAGCAGCCGAGCGGACCAGAACAATGAGCAGTTCTTC; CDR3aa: CASSRADQNNEQFF
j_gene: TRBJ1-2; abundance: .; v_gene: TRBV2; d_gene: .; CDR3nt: TGTGCCAGCAGTGAAGCAGGGGGTTACTATGGCTACACCTTC; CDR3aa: CASSEAGGYYGYTF
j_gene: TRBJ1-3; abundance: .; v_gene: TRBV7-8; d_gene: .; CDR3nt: TGTGCCAGCAGCCCCCCTCGGACTGGGCCTGCTGGTTCGTCTGGAAACACCATATATTTT; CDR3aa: CASSPPRTGPAGSSGNTIYF
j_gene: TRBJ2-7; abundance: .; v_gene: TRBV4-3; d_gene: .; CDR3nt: TGCGCCAGCAGCCAAGATCAGGGAGGCTACGAGCAGTACTTC; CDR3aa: CASSQDQGGYEQYF
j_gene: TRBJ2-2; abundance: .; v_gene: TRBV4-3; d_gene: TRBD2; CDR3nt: TGCGCCAGCAGCCAAGATCCGGCTAGCGGGGGGGTTACCGGGGAGCTGTTTTTT; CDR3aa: CASSQDPASGGVTGELFF
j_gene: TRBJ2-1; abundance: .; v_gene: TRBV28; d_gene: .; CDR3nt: TGTGCCAGCAGTTCGGCAGAGGGTAGGTCTGAGCAGTTCTTC; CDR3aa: CASSSAEGRSEQFF
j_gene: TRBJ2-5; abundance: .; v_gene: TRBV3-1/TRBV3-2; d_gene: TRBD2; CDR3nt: TGTGCCAGCAGCCACAAGGGACTAAAGGCAGAGACCCAGTACTTC; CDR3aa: CASSHKGLKAETQYF
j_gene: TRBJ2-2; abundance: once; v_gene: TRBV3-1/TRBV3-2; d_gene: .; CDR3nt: TGTGCCAGCCTGGGCCCCGGGGAGCTGTTTTTT; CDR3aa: CASLGPGELFF
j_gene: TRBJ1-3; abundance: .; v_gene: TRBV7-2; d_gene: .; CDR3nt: TGTGCCAGCAGCTCCCGGGACAGAAACACCATATATTTT; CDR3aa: CASSSRDRNTIYF
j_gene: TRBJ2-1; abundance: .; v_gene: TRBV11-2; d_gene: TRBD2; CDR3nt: TGTGCCAGCAGCTTAGATTGGCTAGCGGTAACCTCCTACAATGAGCAGTTCTTC; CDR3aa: CASSLDWLAVTSYNEQFF
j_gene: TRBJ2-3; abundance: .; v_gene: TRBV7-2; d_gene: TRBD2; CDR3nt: TGTGCCAGCAGCTTAGATCTTTCGCTAGCGGGTCACGACGCAGATACGCAGTATTTT; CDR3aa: CASSLDLSLAGHDADTQYF
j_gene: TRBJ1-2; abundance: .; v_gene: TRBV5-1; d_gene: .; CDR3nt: TGCGCCAGCAGCCTGGGGGCTCCCTCTGATTACACCTTC; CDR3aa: CASSLGAPSDYTF
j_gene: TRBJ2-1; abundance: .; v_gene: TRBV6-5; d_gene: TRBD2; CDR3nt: TGTGCCAGCAGTTTGGGGGGGGGCTCCTACAATGAGCAGTTCTTC; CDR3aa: CASSLGGGSYNEQFF
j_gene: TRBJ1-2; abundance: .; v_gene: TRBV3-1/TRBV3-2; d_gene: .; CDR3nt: TGTGCCAGCAGCCAAGTCAGAGGAGAGGGAACCCATGGCTACACCTTC; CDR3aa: CASSQVRGEGTHGYTF
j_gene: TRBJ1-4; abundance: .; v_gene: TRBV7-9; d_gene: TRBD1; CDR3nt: TGTGCCAGCAGCCAGACAGGGGGTGGCCCCCAAAATGAAAAACTGTTTTTT; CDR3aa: CASSQTGGGPQNEKLFF
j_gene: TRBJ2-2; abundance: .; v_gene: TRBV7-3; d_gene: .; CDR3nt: TGTGCCAGCAGCTTAATGGGCAGGGTAGAAACCGGGGAGCTGTTTTTT; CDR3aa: CASSLMGRVETGELFF
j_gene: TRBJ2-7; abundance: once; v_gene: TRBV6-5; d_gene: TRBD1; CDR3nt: TGTGCCAGCAGCATGATAGGACAGGGGGCCTACGAGCAGTACTTC; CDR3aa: CASSMIGQGAYEQYF
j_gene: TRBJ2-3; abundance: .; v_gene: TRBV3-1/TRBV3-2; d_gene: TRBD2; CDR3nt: TGTGCCAGCAGCCAATTCCTAGCGGGAGGAAATACGCAGTATTTT; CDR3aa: CASSQFLAGGNTQYF
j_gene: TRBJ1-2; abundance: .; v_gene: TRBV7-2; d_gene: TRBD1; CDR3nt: TGTGCCAGCAGCTTAGTAGGTGCTCGACAGGGCTATGGCTACACCTTC; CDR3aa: CASSLVGARQGYGYTF
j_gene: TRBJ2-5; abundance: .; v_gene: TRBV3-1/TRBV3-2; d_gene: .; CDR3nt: TGTGCCAGCAGCCAGGGGGGGGCTCTGGAGACCCAGTACTTC; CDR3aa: CASSQGGALETQYF
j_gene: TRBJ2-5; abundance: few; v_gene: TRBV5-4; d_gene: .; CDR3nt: TGTGCCAGCAGCTTACGGGAGACCCAGTACTTC; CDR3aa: CASSLRETQYF
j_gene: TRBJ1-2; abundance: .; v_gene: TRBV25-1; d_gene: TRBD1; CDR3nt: TGTGCCAGCAGTGAAATGACAGGGGATGGCTACACCTTC; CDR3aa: CASSEMTGDGYTF
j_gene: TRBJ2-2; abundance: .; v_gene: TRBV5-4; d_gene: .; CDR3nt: TGTGCCAGCAGCTTGGGGAGGGGCAGGAACACCGGGGAGCTGTTTTTT; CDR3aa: CASSLGRGRNTGELFF
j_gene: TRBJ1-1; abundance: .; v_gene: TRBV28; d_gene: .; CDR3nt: TGTGCCAGCAGTTCAGCAGGGTATGAAGCTTTCTTT; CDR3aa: CASSSAGYEAFF
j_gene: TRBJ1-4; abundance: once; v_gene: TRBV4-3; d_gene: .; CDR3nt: TGCGCCAGCAGCCAGAGTAATGAAAAACTGTTTTTT; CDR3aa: CASSQSNEKLFF
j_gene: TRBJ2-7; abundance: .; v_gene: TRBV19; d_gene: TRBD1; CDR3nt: TGTGCCAGTAGTCCAGGGGGCCCCTACGAGCAGTACTTC; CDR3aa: CASSPGGPYEQYF
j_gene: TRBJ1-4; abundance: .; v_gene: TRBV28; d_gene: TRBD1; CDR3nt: TGTGCCAGCAGCCCACAGGGGATTTATAATGAAAAACTGTTTTTT; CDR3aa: CASSPQGIYNEKLFF
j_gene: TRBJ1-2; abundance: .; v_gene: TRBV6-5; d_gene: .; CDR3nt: TGTGCCAGCAGTTCCTGGACATCTAACTATGGCTACACCTTC; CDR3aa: CASSSWTSNYGYTF
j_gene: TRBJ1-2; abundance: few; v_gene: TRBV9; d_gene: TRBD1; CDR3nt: TGTGCCAGCAGCCTACGTCGGGACAGTGTCTATGGCTACACCTTC; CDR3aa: CASSLRRDSVYGYTF
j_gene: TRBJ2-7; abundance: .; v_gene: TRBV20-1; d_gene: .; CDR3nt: TGCAGTGCTAGTGGTGGGGGGGCCGACGAGCAGTACTTC; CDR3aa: CSASGGGADEQYF
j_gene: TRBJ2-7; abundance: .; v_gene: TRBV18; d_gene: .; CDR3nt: TGTGCCAGCTCATCGAACCGTAACATTAACGAGCAGTACTTC; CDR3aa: CASSSNRNINEQYF
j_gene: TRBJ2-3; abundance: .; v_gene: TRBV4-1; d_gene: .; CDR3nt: TGCGCCAGCAGCCAAGAAGATTACCGGGGCACAGATACGCAGTATTTT; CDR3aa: CASSQEDYRGTDTQYF
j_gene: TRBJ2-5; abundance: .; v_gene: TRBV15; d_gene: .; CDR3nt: TGTGCCACCAGCCGGGGACAAGAGACCCAGTACTTC; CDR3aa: CATSRGQETQYF
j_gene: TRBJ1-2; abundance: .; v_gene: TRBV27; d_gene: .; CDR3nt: TGTGCCAGCAGTCCGGGGGTCTACTATGGCTACACCTTC; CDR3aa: CASSPGVYYGYTF
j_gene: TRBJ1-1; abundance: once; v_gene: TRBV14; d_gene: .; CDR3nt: TGTGCCAGCAGTCAGGACAGGAACACTGAAGCTTTCTTT; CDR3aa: CASSQDRNTEAFF
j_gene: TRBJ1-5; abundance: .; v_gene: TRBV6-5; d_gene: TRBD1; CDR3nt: TGTGCCAGCAGTCGGGACAGCGGCAATCAGCCCCAGCATTTT; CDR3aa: CASSRDSGNQPQHF